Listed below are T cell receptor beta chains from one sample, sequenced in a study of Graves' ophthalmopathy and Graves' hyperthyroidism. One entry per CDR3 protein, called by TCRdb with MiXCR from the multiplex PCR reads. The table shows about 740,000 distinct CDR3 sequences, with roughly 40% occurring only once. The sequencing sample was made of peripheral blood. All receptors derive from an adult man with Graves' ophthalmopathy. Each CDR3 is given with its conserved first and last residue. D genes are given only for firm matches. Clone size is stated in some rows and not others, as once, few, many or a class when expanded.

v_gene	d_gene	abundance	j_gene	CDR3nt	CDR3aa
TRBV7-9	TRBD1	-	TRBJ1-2	TGTGCCAGCAGCGCGCTCCAGGGGGCGGGCGGTGGCTACACCTTC	CASSALQGAGGGYTF
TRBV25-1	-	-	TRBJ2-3	TGTGCCAGCAGCGCCCTTGGGGGGGGCGCAGATACGCAGTATTTT	CASSALGGGADTQYF
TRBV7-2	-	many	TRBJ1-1	TGTGCCAGCAGCAAGGGACGGCCTGGAGACACTGAAGCTTTCTTT	CASSKGRPGDTEAFF
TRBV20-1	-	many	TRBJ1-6	TGCAGTGCTAGAGCAATACAGGGCTTTGGTTCACCCCTCCACTTT	CSARAIQGFGSPLHF
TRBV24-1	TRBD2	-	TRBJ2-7	TGTGCCACCAGTGACCCCGGGACTAGCGGGTCGGATTCCTACGAGCAGTACTTC	CATSDPGTSGSDSYEQYF
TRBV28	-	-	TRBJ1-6	TGTGCCAGCAGTTTCAGGGGTGGCTCACCCCTCCACTTT	CASSFRGGSPLHF
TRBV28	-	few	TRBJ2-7	TGTGCCAGCAGTCCAACCTTGACAGGAGCCTACGAGCAGTACTTC	CASSPTLTGAYEQYF
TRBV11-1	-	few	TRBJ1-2	TGTGCCAGCAGCTTTACAGAGGGAGATATCTATGGCTACACCTTC	CASSFTEGDIYGYTF
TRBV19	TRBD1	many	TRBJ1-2	TGTGCCAGTAGTAGAGGGACAGGGTACTATGGCTACACCTTC	CASSRGTGYYGYTF
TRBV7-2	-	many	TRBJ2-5	TGTGCCAGCAGCCGATCGGGCCAAGAGACCCAGTACTTC	CASSRSGQETQYF
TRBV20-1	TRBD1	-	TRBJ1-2	TGCGGGTTGCAGGGGGCTTATGGCTACACCTTC	CGLQGAYGYTF
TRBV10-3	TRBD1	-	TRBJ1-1	TGTGCCAGCAGTTATGGACAGGGAACACCCTTTGATGAAGCTTTCTTT	CASSYGQGTPFDEAFF
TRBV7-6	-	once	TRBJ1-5	TGTGCCAGCAGCCCCGCTGGGTTCCATCAGCCCCAGCATTTT	CASSPAGFHQPQHF
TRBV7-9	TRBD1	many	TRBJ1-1	TGTGCCAGCCGCAGCCTGACAGGGGGAATGAACACTGAAGCTTTCTTT	CASRSLTGGMNTEAFF
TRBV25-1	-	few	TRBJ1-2	TGTGCCAGCAGCTCCCTCTCGGGGGGGGAAAACTATGGCTACACCTTC	CASSSLSGGENYGYTF